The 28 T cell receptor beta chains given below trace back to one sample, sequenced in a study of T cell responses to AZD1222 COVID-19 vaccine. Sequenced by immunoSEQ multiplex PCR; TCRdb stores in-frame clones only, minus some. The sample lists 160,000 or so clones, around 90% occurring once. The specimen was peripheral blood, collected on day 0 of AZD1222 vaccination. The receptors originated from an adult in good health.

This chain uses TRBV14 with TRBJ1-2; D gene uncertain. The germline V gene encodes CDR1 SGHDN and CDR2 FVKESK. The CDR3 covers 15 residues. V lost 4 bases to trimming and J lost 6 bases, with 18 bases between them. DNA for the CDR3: TGTGCCAGCAGCCCCGACGTAGTGAGTTCCCATGGCTACACCTTC. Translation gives CASSPDVVSSHGYTF.

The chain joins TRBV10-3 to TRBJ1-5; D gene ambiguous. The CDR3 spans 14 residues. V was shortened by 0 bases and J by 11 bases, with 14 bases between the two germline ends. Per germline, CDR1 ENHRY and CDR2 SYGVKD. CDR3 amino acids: CAISESGGPATQHF. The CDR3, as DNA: TGTGCCATCAGTGAGTCGGGCGGGCCGGCGACCCAGCATTTT.

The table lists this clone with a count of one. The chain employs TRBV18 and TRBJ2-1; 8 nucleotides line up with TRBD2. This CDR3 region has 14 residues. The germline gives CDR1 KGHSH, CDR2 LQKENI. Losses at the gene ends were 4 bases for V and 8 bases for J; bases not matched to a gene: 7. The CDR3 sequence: CASSLYGRGDEQFF. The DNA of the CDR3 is TGTGCCAGCTCACTGTACGGGAGGGGTGATGAGCAGTTCTTC.

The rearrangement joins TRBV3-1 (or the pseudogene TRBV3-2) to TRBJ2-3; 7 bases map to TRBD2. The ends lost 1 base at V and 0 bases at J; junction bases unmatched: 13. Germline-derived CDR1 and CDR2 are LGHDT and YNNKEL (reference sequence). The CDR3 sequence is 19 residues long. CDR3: CASSQAGLTGKWSTDTQYF. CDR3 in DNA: TGTGCCAGCAGCCAAGCGGGACTAACGGGAAAGTGGAGCACAGATACGCAGTATTTT.

CDR3 nucleotide sequence: TGTGCCAGCAGCCCCCGCTGGACGCCCCGGGAGGAAAAACTGTTTTTT. Translating gives CASSPRWTPREEKLFF. The chain carries TRBV11-3 and TRBJ1-4; D is unresolved. The germline V gene has CDR1 SGHNT and CDR2 YENEEA. With 5 bases removed from V and 8 bases from J, the gap between germline ends came to 21 bases. The CDR3 is made up of 16 amino acids.

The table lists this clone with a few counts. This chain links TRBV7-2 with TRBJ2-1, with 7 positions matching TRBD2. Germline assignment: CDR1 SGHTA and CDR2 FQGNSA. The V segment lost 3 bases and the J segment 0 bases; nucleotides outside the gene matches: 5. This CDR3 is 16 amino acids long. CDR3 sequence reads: CASSLMSGISYNEQFF. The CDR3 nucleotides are TGTGCCAGCAGCTTGATGAGCGGGATCTCCTACAATGAGCAGTTCTTC. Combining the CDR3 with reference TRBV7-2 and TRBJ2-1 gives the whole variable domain GAGVSQSPSNKVTEKGKDVELRCDPISGHTALYWYRQSLGQGLEFLIYFQGNSAPDKSGLPSDRFSAERTGGSVSTLTIQRTQQEDSAVYLCASSLMSGISYNEQFFGPGTRLTVL.

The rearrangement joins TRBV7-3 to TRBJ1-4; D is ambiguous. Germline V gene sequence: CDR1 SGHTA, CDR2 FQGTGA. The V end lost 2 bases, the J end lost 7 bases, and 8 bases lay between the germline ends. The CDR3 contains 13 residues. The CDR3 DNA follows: TGTGCCAGCAGCTTACGATGGGGTGAAAAACTGTTTTTT. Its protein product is CASSLRWGEKLFF.

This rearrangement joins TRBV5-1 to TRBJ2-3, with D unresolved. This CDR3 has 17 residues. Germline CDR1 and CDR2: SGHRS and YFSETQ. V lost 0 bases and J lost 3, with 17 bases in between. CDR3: CASSLGARPIGTDTQYF. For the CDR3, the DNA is TGCGCCAGCAGCTTGGGGGCTAGACCCATCGGGACAGATACGCAGTATTTT.

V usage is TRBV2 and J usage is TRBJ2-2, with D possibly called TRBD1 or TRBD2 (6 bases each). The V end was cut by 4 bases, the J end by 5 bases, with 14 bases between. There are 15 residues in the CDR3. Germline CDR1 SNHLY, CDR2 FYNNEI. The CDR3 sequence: CASSVVLGGTGELFF. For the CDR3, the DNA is TGTGCCAGCAGTGTGGTACTAGGGGGGACCGGGGAGCTGTTTTTT.

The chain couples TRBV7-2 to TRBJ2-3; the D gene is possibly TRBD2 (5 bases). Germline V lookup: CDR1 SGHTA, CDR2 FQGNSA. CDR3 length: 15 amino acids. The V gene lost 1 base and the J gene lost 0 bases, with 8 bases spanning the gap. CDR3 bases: TGTGCCAGCAGCTTAGAAGCGGAGAGCACAGATACGCAGTATTTT. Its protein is CASSLEAESTDTQYF.

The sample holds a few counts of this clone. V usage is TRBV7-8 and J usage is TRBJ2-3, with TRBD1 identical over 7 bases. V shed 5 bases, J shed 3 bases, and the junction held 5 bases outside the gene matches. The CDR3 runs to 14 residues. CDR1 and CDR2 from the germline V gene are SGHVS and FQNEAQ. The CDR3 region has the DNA TGTGCCAGCAGCGCAGGCAGGGGGACAGATACGCAGTATTTT. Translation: CASSAGRGTDTQYF.

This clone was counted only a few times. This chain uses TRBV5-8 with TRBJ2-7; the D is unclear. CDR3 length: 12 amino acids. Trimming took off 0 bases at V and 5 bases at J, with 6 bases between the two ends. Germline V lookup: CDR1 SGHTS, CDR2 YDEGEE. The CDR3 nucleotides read TGTGCCAGCAGCTTGGCCTCGGACGAGCAGTACTTC. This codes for CASSLASDEQYF.

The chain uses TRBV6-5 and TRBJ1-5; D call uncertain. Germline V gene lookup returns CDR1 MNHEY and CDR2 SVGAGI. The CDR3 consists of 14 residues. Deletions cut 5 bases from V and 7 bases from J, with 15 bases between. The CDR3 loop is CASSPRAERQPQHF. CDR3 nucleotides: TGTGCCAGCAGTCCCCGGGCCGAGAGACAGCCCCAGCATTTT.

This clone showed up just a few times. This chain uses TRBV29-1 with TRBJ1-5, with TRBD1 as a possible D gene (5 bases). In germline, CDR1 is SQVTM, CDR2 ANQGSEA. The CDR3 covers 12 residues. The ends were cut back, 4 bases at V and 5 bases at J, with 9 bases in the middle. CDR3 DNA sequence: TGCAGCGTTGGGGACGGATATCAGCCCCAGCATTTT. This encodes CSVGDGYQPQHF.

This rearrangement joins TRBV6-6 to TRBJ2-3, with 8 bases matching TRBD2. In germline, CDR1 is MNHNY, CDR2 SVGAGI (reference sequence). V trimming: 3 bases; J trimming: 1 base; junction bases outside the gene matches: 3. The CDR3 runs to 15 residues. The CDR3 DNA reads TGTGCCAGCAGTTATACGGGGGGGGGCACAGATACGCAGTATTTT. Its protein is CASSYTGGGTDTQYF.

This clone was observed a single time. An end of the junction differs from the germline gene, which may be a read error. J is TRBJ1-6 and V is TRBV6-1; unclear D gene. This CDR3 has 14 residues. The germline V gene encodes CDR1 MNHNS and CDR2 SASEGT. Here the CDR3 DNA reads TGTGCCAGCAGGGAAGGCCTGGGCAATTCACCCCTCCACTTT. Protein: CASREGLGNSPLHF.

CDR3 loop: CASSPYPATEAFF. The CDR3 DNA follows: TGTGCCAGCAGTCCGTACCCCGCCACTGAAGCTTTCTTT. The rearrangement uses TRBV28 and TRBJ1-1; no clear D. V gave up 5 bases and J gave up 4 bases, with 11 bases separating them. Per germline, CDR1 MDHEN and CDR2 SYDVKM. The CDR3 consists of 13 residues.

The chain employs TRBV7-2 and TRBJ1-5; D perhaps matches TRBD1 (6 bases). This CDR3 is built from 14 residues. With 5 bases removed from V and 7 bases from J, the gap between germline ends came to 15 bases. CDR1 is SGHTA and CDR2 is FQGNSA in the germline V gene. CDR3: CASSKTETGQPQHF. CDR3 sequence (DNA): TGTGCCAGCAGCAAAACGGAAACAGGGCAGCCCCAGCATTTT. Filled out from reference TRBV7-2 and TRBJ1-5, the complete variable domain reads GAGVSQSPSNKVTEKGKDVELRCDPISGHTALYWYRQSLGQGLEFLIYFQGNSAPDKSGLPSDRFSAERTGGSVSTLTIQRTQQEDSAVYLCASSKTETGQPQHFGDGTRLSIL.

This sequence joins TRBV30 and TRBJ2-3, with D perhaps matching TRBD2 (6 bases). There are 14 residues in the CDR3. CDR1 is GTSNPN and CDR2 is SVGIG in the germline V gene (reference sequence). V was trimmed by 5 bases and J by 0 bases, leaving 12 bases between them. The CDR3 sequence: CAWCRSGSTDTQYF. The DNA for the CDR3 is TGTGCCTGGTGTAGAAGCGGGAGCACAGATACGCAGTATTTT.

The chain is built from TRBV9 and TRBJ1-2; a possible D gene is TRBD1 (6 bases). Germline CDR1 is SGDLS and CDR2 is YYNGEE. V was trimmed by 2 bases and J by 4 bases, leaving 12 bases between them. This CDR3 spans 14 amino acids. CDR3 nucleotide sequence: TGTGCCAGCAGCGTTGACACGACAGGCTATGGCTACACCTTC. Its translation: CASSVDTTGYGYTF.

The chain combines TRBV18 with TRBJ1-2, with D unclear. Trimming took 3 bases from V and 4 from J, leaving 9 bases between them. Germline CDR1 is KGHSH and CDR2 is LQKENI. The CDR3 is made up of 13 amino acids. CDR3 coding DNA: TGTGCCAGCTCACCTGGCACAGTCTATGGCTACACCTTC. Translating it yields CASSPGTVYGYTF.

Written as DNA, the CDR3 is TGTGCCAGCAGCTTAGTGGGTGCAACTAATGAAAAACTGTTTTTT. This gives the protein CASSLVGATNEKLFF. The genes are TRBV7-9 and TRBJ1-4; no clear D. Germline V gene data show CDR1 as SEHNR and CDR2 as FQNEAQ (reference sequence). The germline V and J ends were trimmed by 1 base and 0 bases, with 6 bases remaining between them. The CDR3 is 15 residues long.

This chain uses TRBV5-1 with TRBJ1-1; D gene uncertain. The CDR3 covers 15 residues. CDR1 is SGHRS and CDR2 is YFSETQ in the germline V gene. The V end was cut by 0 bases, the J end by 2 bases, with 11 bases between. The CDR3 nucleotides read TGCGCCAGCAGCTTGGCCCTTGGCACAAACACTGAAGCTTTCTTT. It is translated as CASSLALGTNTEAFF.

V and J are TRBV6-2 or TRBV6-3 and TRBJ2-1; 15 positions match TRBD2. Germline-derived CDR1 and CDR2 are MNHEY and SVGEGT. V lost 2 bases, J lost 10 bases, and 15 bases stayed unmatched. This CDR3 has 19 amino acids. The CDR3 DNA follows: TGTGCCAGCAGTTACACAATATCTGGACTAGCGGGAGGGGGGAAAGAGCAGTTCTTC. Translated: CASSYTISGLAGGGKEQFF.

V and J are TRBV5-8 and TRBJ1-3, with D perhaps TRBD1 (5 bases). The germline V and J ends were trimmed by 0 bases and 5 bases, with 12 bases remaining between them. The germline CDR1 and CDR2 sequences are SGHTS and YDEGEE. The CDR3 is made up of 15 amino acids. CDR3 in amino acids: CASSLVLGTRNTIYF. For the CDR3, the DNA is TGTGCCAGCAGCTTGGTCCTCGGGACCAGAAACACCATATATTTT. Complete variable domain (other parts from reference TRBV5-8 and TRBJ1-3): EAGVTQSPTHLIKTRGQQATLRCSPISGHTSVYWYQQALGLGLQFLLWYDEGEERNRGNFPPRFSGRQFPNYSSELNVNALELEDSALYLCASSLVLGTRNTIYFGEGSWLTVV.

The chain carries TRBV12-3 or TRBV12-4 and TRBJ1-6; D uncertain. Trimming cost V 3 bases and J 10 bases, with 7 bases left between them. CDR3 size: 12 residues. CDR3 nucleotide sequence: TGTGCCAGCAGTTTTTTCGGCTCACCCCTCCACTTT. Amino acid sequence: CASSFFGSPLHF.

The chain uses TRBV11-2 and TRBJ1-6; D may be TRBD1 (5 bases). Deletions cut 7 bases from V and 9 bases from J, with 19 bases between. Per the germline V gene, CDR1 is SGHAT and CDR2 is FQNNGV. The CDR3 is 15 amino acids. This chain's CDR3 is CASTWLQASASPLHF. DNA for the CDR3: TGTGCCAGCACCTGGTTACAGGCTTCAGCTTCACCCCTCCACTTT. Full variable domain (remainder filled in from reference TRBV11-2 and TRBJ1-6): EAGVAQSPRYKIIEKRQSVAFWCNPISGHATLYWYQQILGQGPKLLIQFQNNGVVDDSQLPKDRFSAERLKGVDSTLKIQPAKLEDSAVYLCASTWLQASASPLHFGNGTRLTVT.

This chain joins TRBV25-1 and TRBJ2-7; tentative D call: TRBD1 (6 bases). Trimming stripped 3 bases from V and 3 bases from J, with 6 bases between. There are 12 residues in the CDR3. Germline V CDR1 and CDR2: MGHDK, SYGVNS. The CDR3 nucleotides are TGTGCCAGCAGTGAGACAGGCTACGAGCAGTACTTC. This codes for CASSETGYEQYF.